Listed below are T cell receptor beta chains from one sample, sequenced in a study of shared clonotypes between healthy human individuals. The protocol was immunoSEQ multiplex PCR, while the TCRdb copy is restricted to in-frame clones and leaves out a portion. The repertoire consists of nearly 2 million clones, with about 95% occurring once and the leading ten covering 0.95% to 1.5%. The sample consisted of naive CD8+ T cells sorted from blood. The receptor set was obtained from a young man in good health. The CDR3 runs from the conserved cysteine through the conserved F or W.

J gene: TRBJ1-1
V gene: TRBV7-6
CDR3 protein: CASSLEGMAEAFF

J gene: TRBJ2-1
V gene: TRBV5-6
CDR3 protein: CASSLFKREDNEQFF

J gene: TRBJ2-2
V gene: TRBV9
CDR3 protein: CASSAPPASGGDTGELFF

J gene: TRBJ2-7
V gene: TRBV6-5
CDR3 protein: CASSYGEGYYEQYF

J gene: TRBJ1-2
V gene: TRBV6-1
CDR3 protein: CASSEARIGQMYLYGYTF

J gene: TRBJ2-1
V gene: TRBV6-5
CDR3 protein: CASSTDGDGEQFF

J gene: TRBJ2-7
V gene: TRBV4-1
CDR3 protein: CASSQESREDNYEQYF

J gene: TRBJ1-5
V gene: TRBV27
CDR3 protein: CASSLVGANQPQHF

J gene: TRBJ1-3
V gene: TRBV7-7
CDR3 protein: CRDDSGNTIYF

J gene: TRBJ2-7
V gene: TRBV4-2
CDR3 protein: CASSQAGVGGAVEQYF

J gene: TRBJ1-5
V gene: TRBV27
CDR3 protein: CASSLSRGNQPQHF

J gene: TRBJ2-7
V gene: TRBV2
CDR3 protein: CASSVGAGGPEEQYF

J gene: TRBJ1-2
V gene: TRBV5-6
CDR3 protein: CASSLASGNYGYTF

J gene: TRBJ1-4
V gene: TRBV7-8
CDR3 protein: CASRLWDSNNEKLFF

J gene: TRBJ2-5
V gene: TRBV6-1
CDR3 protein: CASSSGGRGETQYF

J gene: TRBJ2-7
V gene: TRBV6-1
CDR3 protein: CASSDLLAEIFIYEQYF

J gene: TRBJ2-3
V gene: TRBV10-2
CDR3 protein: CASSVAGGTDTQYF

J gene: TRBJ2-3
V gene: TRBV28
CDR3 protein: CASSFENRDSTDTQYF

J gene: TRBJ2-7
V gene: TRBV6-5
CDR3 protein: CASSTTSQASYEQYF

J gene: TRBJ2-7
V gene: TRBV18
CDR3 protein: CASSPPRGDRDSYEQYF

J gene: TRBJ2-7
V gene: TRBV7-6
CDR3 protein: CASSFSGQGLPYEQYF

J gene: TRBJ2-7
V gene: TRBV27
CDR3 protein: CASSLGGYEQYF

J gene: TRBJ1-1
V gene: TRBV11-1
CDR3 protein: CASSLDGFSNTEAFF

J gene: TRBJ2-1
V gene: TRBV27
CDR3 protein: CASSGARGNEQFF

J gene: TRBJ2-7
V gene: TRBV30
CDR3 protein: CAWSEILDLYEQYF

J gene: TRBJ2-3
V gene: TRBV10-2
CDR3 protein: CASSLTSGGTDTQYF

J gene: TRBJ2-7
V gene: TRBV13
CDR3 protein: CASSRLAGGPYEQYF

J gene: TRBJ2-5
V gene: TRBV7-9
CDR3 protein: CASSHGLQETQYF

J gene: TRBJ2-1
V gene: TRBV20-1
CDR3 protein: CSAAMAGEQFF

J gene: TRBJ1-6
V gene: TRBV2
CDR3 protein: CASRTSGLSNSPLHF

J gene: TRBJ2-1
V gene: TRBV4-2
CDR3 protein: CASSQDTPSGLNEQFF

J gene: TRBJ2-4
V gene: TRBV5-1
CDR3 protein: CASSRGRSADLNQYF

J gene: TRBJ2-5
V gene: TRBV7-9
CDR3 protein: CASSDPVNPKETQYF

J gene: TRBJ1-2
V gene: TRBV6-5
CDR3 protein: CASSQLLTGGGYTF

J gene: TRBJ1-2
V gene: TRBV14
CDR3 protein: CASRTLSHGAHLYGYTF

J gene: TRBJ1-2
V gene: TRBV10-3
CDR3 protein: CAISIDGGDGYTF

J gene: TRBJ2-7
V gene: TRBV2
CDR3 protein: CASSSVAGAVEQYF

J gene: TRBJ2-5
V gene: TRBV5-1
CDR3 protein: CASSLEASGPQETQYF

J gene: TRBJ2-3
V gene: TRBV7-9
CDR3 protein: CASSWTGASTDTQYF

J gene: TRBJ2-2
V gene: TRBV28
CDR3 protein: CASQGYYTGELFF

J gene: TRBJ2-2
V gene: TRBV19
CDR3 protein: CATLRGENTGELFF

J gene: TRBJ2-1
V gene: TRBV4-1
CDR3 protein: CASSQSPGLGNEQFF

J gene: TRBJ1-4
V gene: TRBV11-2
CDR3 protein: CASSLDRVLGDEKLFF

J gene: TRBJ2-7
V gene: TRBV30
CDR3 protein: CAWSVVGSSYEQYF

J gene: TRBJ2-7
V gene: TRBV4-3
CDR3 protein: CASSQEQRTYYEQYF

J gene: TRBJ1-1
V gene: TRBV6-1
CDR3 protein: CASSDRRREAFF

J gene: TRBJ2-7
V gene: TRBV5-6
CDR3 protein: CASSLTVTTYEQYF

J gene: TRBJ2-2
V gene: TRBV6-5
CDR3 protein: CASSYEVQGNTGELFF

J gene: TRBJ2-2
V gene: TRBV27
CDR3 protein: CASTLTGGADGELFF

J gene: TRBJ1-6
V gene: TRBV11-2
CDR3 protein: CASSLDPGGGYNSPLHF

J gene: TRBJ2-3
V gene: TRBV6-6
CDR3 protein: CASSYSGATDTQYF

J gene: TRBJ2-1
V gene: TRBV6-1
CDR3 protein: CATLILFSYNEQFF

J gene: TRBJ2-1
V gene: TRBV27
CDR3 protein: CASSPGLGVEQFF

J gene: TRBJ1-2
V gene: TRBV4-3
CDR3 protein: CASSYREGIYGYTF

J gene: TRBJ2-7
V gene: TRBV19
CDR3 protein: CASSIDRDSSYEQYF